A single sample gave rise to the 10 T cell receptor beta chains below, sequenced in a study of T cells in Graves' hyperthyroidism and ophthalmopathy. From RNA transcripts, TCR beta CDR3 regions were amplified. HTBI primers were the set used in a first-round RT-PCR of the TCR CDR3. TCRdb fed the multiplex PCR reads into MiXCR, producing one record per CDR3 protein. The data show under 600,000 distinct CDR3 sequences, about a sixth seen once. Sequencing used blood. The receptor source for this set is a middle-aged woman with Graves' ophthalmopathy.

This clonotype has ten or more counts. The chain is built from TRBV7-3 and TRBJ2-1, with D maybe TRBD2 (5 bases). This CDR3 region has 13 residues. V lost 2 bases and J lost 7, with 9 bases in between. The germline gives CDR1 SGHTA, CDR2 FQGTGA. Here the CDR3 DNA reads TGTGCCAGCAGCTTAGCCCGGGAAAATGAGCAGTTCTTC. Translating it yields CASSLARENEQFF.

The V and J genes are TRBV20-1 and TRBJ1-5; D is unresolved. Germline lookup yields CDR1 DFQATT and CDR2 SNEGSKA (reference sequence). The V end was cut by 4 bases, the J end by 7 bases, with 8 bases between. This CDR3 comprises 11 residues. CDR3 DNA: TGCAGTGCTACCGGGTCCCAGCCCCAGCATTTT. Translation: CSATGSQPQHF.

This clonotype came up many times. The chain recombines TRBV30 with TRBJ1-1; 8 bases map to TRBD1. Germline V lookup: CDR1 GTSNPN, CDR2 SVGIG (reference sequence). This CDR3 is built from 14 residues. J gave up 4 bases and V 3 bases, and 7 bases lay outside the gene matches. The CDR3 here is CAWRSRGHGTEAFF. CDR3 bases: TGTGCCTGGAGGTCCAGGGGGCATGGCACTGAAGCTTTCTTT. Full variable domain (rest looked up from reference TRBV30 and TRBJ1-1): SQTIHQWPATLVQPVGSPLSLECTVEGTSNPNLYWYRQAAGRGLQLLFYSVGIGQISSEVPQNLSASRPQDRQFILSSKKLLLSDSGFYLCAWRSRGHGTEAFFGQGTRLTVV.

This chain uses TRBV29-1 with TRBJ1-2; the match to TRBD1 covers 7 bases. After removal of 7 bases from V and 8 bases from J, the junction contained 13 bases not matched to a gene. The CDR3 has 13 amino acids. The V gene's germline CDR1 is SQVTM and CDR2 ANQGSEA. The CDR3 loop reads CSAVLTGETGYTF. In DNA form, the CDR3 reads TGCAGCGCGGTCCTAACAGGGGAAACGGGCTACACCTTC.

This chain joins TRBV20-1 and TRBJ2-2; 8 bases map to TRBD2. Per the germline V gene, CDR1 is DFQATT and CDR2 is SNEGSKA (reference sequence). This CDR3 spans 15 amino acids. V trimming: 0 bases; J trimming: 7 bases; junction bases outside the gene matches: 7. CDR3: CSARDAQRESGELFF. As DNA, the CDR3 is TGCAGTGCTAGAGATGCGCAGCGGGAGAGCGGGGAGCTGTTTTTT.

In this sample, this clonotype turned up a few times. The chain uses TRBV4-1 and TRBJ2-7; weak D call: TRBD2 (7 bases). Germline loops: CDR1 MGHRA, CDR2 YSYEKL. V was shortened by 3 bases and J by 4 bases, with 19 bases between the two germline ends. The CDR3 totals 16 residues. CDR3 residues: CASSQGGPIPLYEQYF. The CDR3 DNA sequence: TGCGCCAGCAGCCAGGGGGGGCCGATCCCCCTATACGAGCAGTACTTC.

The chain carries TRBV2 and TRBJ1-4, with D tentatively TRBD1 (5 bases). The CDR3 runs 17 residues. Germline V gene data show CDR1 as SNHLY and CDR2 as FYNNEI. V was trimmed by 5 bases and J by 5 bases, leaving 21 bases between them. CDR3 nucleotides: TGTGCCAGCAGTCTTCTCTTCGGGGGTATCCAGAATGAAAAACTGTTTTTT. Its protein product is CASSLLFGGIQNEKLFF.

This clonotype occurred many times. The chain employs TRBV28 and TRBJ2-2; D is ambiguous. The CDR3 totals 14 residues. The ends were cut back, 3 bases at V and 6 bases at J, with 11 bases in the middle. CDR1 and CDR2 from the germline V gene are MDHEN and SYDVKM. The CDR3 is CASSFWTEAGELFF. The CDR3, as DNA: TGTGCCAGCAGTTTTTGGACCGAGGCCGGGGAGCTGTTTTTT.

This sequence joins TRBV4-1 and TRBJ2-6, with D possibly matching TRBD2 (6 bases). This CDR3 region has 12 residues. Germline V lookup: CDR1 MGHRA, CDR2 YSYEKL. The V gene lost 3 bases and the J gene lost 12 bases, with 9 bases spanning the gap. The CDR3 region is CASSQPGGVLTF. The CDR3, as DNA: TGCGCCAGCAGCCAGCCCGGGGGCGTCCTGACTTTC.

Regarding this clonotype: A single base separates this from a much larger clone, so it may be a read error. This chain uses TRBV18 with TRBJ2-3; either TRBD1 or TRBD2 may supply D (5 bases each). Trimming cost V 0 bases and J 5 bases, with 12 bases left between them. The CDR3 extends over 15 amino acids. The V gene's germline CDR1 is KGHSH and CDR2 LQKENI. The CDR3 nucleotides read TGTGCCAGCTCACCACCAGGGACGTGGGGAGATACGCAGTATTTT. It yields the protein CASSPPGTWGDTQYF.